The sample holds a few counts of the clone carrying this T cell receptor (beta chain). With 60 Vbeta and 13 Jbeta primers, the PCR was carried out. The protocol was immunoSEQ multiplex PCR, while the TCRdb copy is restricted to in-frame clones and leaves out a portion. The sample has about 160,000 clones; around four fifths are singletons. The sample originates from a study of cytomegalovirus exposure and HLA in healthy donors. This CDR3 region has 16 residues. V lost 5 bases and J lost 4; bases outside the gene matches: 7. Germline V gene sequence: CDR1 KGHSH, CDR2 LQKENI. Sequenced sample: PBMCs. The clonotype was recovered from a female donor in good health and CMV-seronegative. The chain combines TRBV18 with TRBJ2-7; 14 nucleotides line up with TRBD2. The CDR3 region has the DNA TGTGCCAGCTCAGCTACCGGGACTAGCGGGAGATACGAGCAGTACTTC. This gives the protein CASSATGTSGRYEQYF.